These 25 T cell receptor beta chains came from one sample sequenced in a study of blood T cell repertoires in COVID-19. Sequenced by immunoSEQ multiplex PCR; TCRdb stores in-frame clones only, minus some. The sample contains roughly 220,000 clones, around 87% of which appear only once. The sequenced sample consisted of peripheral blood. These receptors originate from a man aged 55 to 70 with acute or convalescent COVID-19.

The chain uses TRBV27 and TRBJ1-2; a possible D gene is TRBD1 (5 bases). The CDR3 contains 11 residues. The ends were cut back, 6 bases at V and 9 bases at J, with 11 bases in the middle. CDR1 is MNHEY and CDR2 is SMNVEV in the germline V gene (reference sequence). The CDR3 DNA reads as TGTGCCAGCAGGCAGGGTTATAGCTACACCTTC. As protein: CASRQGYSYTF.

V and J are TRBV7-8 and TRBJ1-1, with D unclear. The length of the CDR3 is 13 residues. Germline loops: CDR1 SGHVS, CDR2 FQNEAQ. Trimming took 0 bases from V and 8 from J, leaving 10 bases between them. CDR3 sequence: CASSLALGKEAFF. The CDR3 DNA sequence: TGTGCCAGCAGCTTAGCGTTGGGCAAAGAAGCTTTCTTT.

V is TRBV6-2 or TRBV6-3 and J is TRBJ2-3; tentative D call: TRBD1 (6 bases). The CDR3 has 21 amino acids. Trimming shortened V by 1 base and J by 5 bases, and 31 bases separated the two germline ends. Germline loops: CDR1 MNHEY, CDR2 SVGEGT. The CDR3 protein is CASSYLFGGPEILPPGDTQYF. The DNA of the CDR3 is TGTGCCAGCAGTTACTTATTTGGGGGCCCAGAGATACTACCTCCCGGAGATACGCAGTATTTT.

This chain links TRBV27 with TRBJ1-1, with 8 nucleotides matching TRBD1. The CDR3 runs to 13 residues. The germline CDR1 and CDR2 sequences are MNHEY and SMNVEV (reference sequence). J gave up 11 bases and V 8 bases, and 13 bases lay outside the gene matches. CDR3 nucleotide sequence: TGTGCCAGCGAGATAAAACAGGGGGGGAGGGCTTTCTTT. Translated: CASEIKQGGRAFF.

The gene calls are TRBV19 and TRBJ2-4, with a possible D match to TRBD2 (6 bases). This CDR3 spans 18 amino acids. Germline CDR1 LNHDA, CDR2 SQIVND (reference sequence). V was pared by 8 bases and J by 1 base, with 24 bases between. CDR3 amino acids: CASSPVEGEARAKNIQYF. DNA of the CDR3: TGTGCCAGTTCCCCCGTTGAAGGGGAGGCGAGGGCCAAAAACATTCAGTACTTC.

The CDR3 sequence: CASSLKRTGLDSNQPQHF. The CDR3 DNA reads as TGTGCCAGCTCACTGAAAAGGACAGGGTTGGATAGCAATCAGCCCCAGCATTTT. The rearrangement joins TRBV18 to TRBJ1-5, with TRBD1 identical over 8 bases. Looked up from germline, CDR1 is KGHSH and CDR2 is LQKENI. Trimming removed 4 bases from V and 0 bases from J; junction bases left unmatched: 11. The CDR3 consists of 18 residues.

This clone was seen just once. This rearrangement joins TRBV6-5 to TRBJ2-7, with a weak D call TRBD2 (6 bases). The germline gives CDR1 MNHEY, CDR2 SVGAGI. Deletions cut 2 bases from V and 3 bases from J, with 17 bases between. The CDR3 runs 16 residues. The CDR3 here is CASSYGYRQGGYEQYF. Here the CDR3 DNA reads TGTGCCAGCAGTTACGGATATCGGCAGGGAGGCTACGAGCAGTACTTC.

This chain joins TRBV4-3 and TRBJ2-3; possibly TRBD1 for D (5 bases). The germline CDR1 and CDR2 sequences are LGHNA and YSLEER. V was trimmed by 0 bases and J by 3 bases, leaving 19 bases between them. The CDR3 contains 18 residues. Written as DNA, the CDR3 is TGCGCCAGCAGCCAAGACTGGCCCAGGGTTAGGGGTACAGATACGCAGTATTTT. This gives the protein CASSQDWPRVRGTDTQYF.

The CDR3 bases are TGTGCCAGCAGTTTACCCGATAGCTACGAGCAGTACTTC. It codes for CASSLPDSYEQYF. The chain has TRBV12-3 or TRBV12-4 and TRBJ2-7; no reliable D call. Trimming took off 2 bases at V and 3 bases at J, with 8 bases between the two ends. The CDR3 has 13 residues.

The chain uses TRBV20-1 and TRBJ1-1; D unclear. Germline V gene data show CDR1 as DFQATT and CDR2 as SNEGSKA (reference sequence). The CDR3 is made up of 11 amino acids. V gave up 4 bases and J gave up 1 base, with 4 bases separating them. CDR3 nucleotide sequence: TGCAGTGCTACCAAGAACACTGAAGCTTTCTTT. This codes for CSATKNTEAFF.

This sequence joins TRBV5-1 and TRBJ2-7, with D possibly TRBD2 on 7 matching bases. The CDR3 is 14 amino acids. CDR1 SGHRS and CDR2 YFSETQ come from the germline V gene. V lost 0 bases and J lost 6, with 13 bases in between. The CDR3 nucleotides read TGCGCCAGCAGCTTGGATGGGGGGGCCGGCGAGCAGTACTTC. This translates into CASSLDGGAGEQYF.

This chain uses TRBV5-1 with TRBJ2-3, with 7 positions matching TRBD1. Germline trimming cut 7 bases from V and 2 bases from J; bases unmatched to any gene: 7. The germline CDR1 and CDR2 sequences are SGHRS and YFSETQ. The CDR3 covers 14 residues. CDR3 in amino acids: CASHTGALTDTQYF. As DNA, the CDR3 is TGCGCCAGCCATACAGGGGCTCTCACAGATACGCAGTATTTT. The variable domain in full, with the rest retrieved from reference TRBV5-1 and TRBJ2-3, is KAGVTQTPRYLIKTRGQQVTLSCSPISGHRSVSWYQQTPGQGLQFLFEYFSETQRNKGNFPGRFSGRQFSNSRSEMNVSTLELGDSALYLCASHTGALTDTQYFGPGTRLTVL.

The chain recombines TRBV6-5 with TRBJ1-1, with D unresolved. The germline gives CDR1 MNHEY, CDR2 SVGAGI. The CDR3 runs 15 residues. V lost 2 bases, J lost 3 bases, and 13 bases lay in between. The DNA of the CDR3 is TGTGCCAGCAGTTACGGTATCATCGGGGACACTGAAGCTTTCTTT. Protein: CASSYGIIGDTEAFF.

CDR3 DNA: TGTGCCAGCAGCCGGATCCGGGACACTGAAGCTTTCTTT. This encodes CASSRIRDTEAFF. This chain uses TRBV5-5 with TRBJ1-1; no clear D gene. V was trimmed by 4 bases and J by 3 bases, leaving 10 bases between them. The CDR3 spans 13 residues. Per the germline V gene, CDR1 is SGHKS and CDR2 is YYEKEE (reference sequence).

Here the CDR3 reads CASSLEGEGLETQYF. CDR3 sequence (DNA): TGCGCCAGCAGCTTGGAGGGAGAAGGCCTCGAGACCCAGTACTTC. V gene TRBV5-1 combines with J gene TRBJ2-5, with D perhaps matching TRBD2 (5 bases). CDR3 length: 15 residues. V was shortened by 0 bases and J by 5 bases, with 14 bases between the two germline ends. Germline values: CDR1 SGHRS, CDR2 YFSETQ. Combining the CDR3 with reference TRBV5-1 and TRBJ2-5 gives the whole variable domain KAGVTQTPRYLIKTRGQQVTLSCSPISGHRSVSWYQQTPGQGLQFLFEYFSETQRNKGNFPGRFSGRQFSNSRSEMNVSTLELGDSALYLCASSLEGEGLETQYFGPGTRLLVL.

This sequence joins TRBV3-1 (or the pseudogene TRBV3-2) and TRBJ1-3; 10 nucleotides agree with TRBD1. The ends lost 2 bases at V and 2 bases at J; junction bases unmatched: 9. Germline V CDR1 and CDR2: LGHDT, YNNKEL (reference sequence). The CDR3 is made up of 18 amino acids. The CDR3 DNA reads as TGTGCCAGCAGCCAATCGACCGGGACAGGGGCTCCTGGAAACACCATATATTTT. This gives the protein CASSQSTGTGAPGNTIYF.

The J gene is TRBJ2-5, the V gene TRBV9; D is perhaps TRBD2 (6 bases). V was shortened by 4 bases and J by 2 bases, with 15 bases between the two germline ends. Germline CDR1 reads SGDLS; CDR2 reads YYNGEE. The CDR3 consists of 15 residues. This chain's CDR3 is CASSPRDWGQETQYF. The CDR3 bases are TGTGCCAGCAGCCCCCGGGACTGGGGACAAGAGACCCAGTACTTC.

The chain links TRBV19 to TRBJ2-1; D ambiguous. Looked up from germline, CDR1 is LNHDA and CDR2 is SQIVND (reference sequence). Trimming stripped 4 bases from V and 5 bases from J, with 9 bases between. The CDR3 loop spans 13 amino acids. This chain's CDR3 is CASSNGLNNEQFF. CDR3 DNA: TGTGCCAGTAGTAACGGTCTGAACAATGAGCAGTTCTTC.

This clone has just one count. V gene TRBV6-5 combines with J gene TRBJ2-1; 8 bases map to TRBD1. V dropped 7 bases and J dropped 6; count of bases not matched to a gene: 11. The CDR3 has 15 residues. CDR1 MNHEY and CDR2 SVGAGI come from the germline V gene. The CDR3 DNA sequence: TGTGCCAGCACCCCCCAGGGGGCTTCTATCAATGAGCAGTTCTTC. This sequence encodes CASTPQGASINEQFF.

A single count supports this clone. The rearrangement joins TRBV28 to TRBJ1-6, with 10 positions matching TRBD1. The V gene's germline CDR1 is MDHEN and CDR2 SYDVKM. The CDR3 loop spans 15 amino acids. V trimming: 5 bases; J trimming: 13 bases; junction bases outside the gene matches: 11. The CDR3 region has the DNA TGTGCCAGCAGTCCGGCTGGACAGGGGGATCGGCCCCTCCACTTT. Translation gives CASSPAGQGDRPLHF.

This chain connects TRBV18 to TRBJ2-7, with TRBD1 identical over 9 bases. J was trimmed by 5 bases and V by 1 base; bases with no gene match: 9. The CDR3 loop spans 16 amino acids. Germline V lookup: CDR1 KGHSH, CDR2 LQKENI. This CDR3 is CASSPRSGQGLDEQYF. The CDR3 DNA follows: TGTGCCAGCTCACCACGTTCCGGACAGGGGTTGGACGAGCAGTACTTC.

CDR3: CASSPQTVGGNTEAFF. CDR3 coding DNA: TGTGCCAGCAGCCCCCAGACAGTAGGGGGGAACACTGAAGCTTTCTTT. This rearrangement joins TRBV9 to TRBJ1-1; tentative D call: TRBD1 (6 bases). The CDR3 is 16 residues long. Germline CDR1 reads SGDLS; CDR2 reads YYNGEE. Deletions cut 4 bases from V and 1 base from J, with 17 bases between.

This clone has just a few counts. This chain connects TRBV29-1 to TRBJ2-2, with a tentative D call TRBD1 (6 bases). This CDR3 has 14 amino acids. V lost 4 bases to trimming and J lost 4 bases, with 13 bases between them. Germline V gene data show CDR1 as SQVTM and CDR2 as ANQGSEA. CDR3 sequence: CSVGGDIGTGELFF. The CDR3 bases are TGCAGCGTTGGAGGGGACATAGGCACCGGGGAGCTGTTTTTT.

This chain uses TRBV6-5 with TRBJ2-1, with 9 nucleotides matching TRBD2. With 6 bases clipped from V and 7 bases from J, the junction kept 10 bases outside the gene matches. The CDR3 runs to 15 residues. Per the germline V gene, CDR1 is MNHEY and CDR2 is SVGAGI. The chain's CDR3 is CASSPATSGPNEQFF. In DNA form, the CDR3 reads TGTGCCAGCAGCCCCGCCACTAGCGGGCCGAATGAGCAGTTCTTC.

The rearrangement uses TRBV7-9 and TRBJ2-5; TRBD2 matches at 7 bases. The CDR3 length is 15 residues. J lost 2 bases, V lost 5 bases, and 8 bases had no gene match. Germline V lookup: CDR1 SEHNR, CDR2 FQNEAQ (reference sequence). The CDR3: CASSRGGDGQETQYF. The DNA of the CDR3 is TGTGCCAGCAGCCGGGGAGGGGATGGGCAAGAGACCCAGTACTTC.